Below, one TCR beta chain is given with its context. Its target is unknown. This CDR3 has 16 amino acids. The germline V gene has CDR1 MDHEN and CDR2 SYDVKM. Trimming cost V 2 bases and J 4 bases; bases outside gene matches: 10. The record originates from a study of T-cell memory formation after mild COVID-19. UMIs and sample barcodes were carried by the TCR alpha and TCR beta cDNA libraries that 5'RACE produced using constant-segment primers. TCRdb itself ran the 5' RACE reads through MiXCR, one entry per CDR3 protein. The repertoire holds around 430,000 distinct CDR3 sequences, with more than 15% as singletons. Findings and limits, study-wide: For contracting clones, CD4+ ones sat mainly in CM and EM, CD8+ in EMRA. Day 15 to 85 contractors were CD4/CD8 balanced; later expanders leaned CD4+. Within pre-infection memory, some responding clones were found, suggesting cross-reactive memory joined.

This clonotype was obtained from a man in his late teens or twenties who had mild COVID-19 (a few samples of this study predate the infection). Cell type and time point are not known. Sequenced material: PBMCs or a T cell subset sorted from them (not recorded which). This chain uses TRBV28 with TRBJ1-1; 7 bases are a match to TRBD1. CDR3 nucleotide sequence: TGTGCCAGCAGTTTACTACAGGGGCTTGGAGGCACTGAAGCTTTCTTT. Its protein product is CASSLLQGLGGTEAFF.